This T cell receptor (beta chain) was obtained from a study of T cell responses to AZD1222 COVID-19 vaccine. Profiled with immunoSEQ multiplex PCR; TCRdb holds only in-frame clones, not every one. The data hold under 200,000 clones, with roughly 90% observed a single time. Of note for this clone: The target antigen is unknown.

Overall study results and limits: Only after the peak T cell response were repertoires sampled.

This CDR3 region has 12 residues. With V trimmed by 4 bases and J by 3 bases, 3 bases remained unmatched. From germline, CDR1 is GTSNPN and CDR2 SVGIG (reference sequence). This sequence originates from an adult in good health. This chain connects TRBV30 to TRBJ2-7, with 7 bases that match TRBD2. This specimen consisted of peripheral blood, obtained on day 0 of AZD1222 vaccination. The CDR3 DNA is TGTGCCTGGAATGGGGGGGACTACGAGCAGTACTTC. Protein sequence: CAWNGGDYEQYF.